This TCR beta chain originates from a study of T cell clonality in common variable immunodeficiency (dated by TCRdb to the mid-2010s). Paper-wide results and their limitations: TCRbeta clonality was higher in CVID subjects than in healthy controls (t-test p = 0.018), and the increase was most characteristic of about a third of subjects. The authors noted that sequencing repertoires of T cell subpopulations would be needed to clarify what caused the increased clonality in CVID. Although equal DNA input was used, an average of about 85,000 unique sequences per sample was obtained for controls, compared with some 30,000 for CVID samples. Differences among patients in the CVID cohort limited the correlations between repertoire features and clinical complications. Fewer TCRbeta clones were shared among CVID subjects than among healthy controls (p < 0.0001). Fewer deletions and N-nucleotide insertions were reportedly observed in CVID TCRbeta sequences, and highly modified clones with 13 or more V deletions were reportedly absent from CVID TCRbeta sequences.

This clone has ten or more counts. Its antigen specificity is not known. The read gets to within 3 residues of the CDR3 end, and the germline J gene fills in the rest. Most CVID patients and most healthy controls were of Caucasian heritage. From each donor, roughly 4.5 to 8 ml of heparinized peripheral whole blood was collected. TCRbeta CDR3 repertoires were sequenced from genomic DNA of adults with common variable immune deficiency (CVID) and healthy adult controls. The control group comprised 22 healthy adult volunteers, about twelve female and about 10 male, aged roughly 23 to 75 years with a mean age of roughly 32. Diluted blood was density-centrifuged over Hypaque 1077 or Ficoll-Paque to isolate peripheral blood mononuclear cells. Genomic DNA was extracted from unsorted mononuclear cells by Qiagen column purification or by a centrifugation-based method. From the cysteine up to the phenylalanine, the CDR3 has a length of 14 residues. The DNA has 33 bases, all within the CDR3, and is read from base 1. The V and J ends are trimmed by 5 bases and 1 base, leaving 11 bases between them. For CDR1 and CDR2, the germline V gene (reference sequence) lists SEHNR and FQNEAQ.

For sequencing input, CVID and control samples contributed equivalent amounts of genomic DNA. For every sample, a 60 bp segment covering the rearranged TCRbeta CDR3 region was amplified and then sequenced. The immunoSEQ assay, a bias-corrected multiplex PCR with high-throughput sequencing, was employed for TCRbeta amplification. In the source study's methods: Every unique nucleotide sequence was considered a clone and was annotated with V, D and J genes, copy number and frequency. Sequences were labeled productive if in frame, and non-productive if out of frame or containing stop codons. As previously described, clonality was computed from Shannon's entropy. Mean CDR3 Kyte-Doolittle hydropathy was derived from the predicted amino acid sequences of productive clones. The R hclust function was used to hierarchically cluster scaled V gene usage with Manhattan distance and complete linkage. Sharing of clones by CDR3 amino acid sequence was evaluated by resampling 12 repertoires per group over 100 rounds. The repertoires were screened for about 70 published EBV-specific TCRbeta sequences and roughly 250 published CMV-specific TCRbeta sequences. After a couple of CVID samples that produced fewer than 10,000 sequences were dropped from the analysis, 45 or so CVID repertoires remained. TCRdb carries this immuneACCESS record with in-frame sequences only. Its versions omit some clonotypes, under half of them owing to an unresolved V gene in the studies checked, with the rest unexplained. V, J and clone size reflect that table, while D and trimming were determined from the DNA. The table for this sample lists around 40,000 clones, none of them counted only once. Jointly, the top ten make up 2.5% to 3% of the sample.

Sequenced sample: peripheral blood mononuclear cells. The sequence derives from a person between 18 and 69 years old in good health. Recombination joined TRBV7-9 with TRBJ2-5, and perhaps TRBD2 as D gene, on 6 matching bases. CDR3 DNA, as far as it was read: TGTGCCAGCAGCGGTGGGGGGATCCAAGAGACC. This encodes CASSGGGIQET. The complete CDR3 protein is CASSGGGIQETQYF.